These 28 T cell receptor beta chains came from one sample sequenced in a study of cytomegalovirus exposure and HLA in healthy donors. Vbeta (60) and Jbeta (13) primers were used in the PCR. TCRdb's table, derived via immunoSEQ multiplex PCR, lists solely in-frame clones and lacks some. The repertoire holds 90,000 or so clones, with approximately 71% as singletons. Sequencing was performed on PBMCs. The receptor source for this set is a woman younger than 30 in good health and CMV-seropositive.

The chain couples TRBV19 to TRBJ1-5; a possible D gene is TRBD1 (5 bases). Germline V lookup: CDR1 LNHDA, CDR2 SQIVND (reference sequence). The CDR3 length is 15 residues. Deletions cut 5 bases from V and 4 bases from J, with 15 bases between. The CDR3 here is CASSGTGGSNQPQHF. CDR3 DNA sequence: TGTGCCAGTAGTGGGACCGGGGGTAGTAATCAGCCCCAGCATTTT. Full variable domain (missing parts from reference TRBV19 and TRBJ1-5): DGGITQSPKYLFRKEGQNVTLSCEQNLNHDAMYWYRQDPGQGLRLIYYSQIVNDFQKGDIAEGYSVSREKKESFPLTVTSAQKNPTAFYLCASSGTGGSNQPQHFGDGTRLSIL.

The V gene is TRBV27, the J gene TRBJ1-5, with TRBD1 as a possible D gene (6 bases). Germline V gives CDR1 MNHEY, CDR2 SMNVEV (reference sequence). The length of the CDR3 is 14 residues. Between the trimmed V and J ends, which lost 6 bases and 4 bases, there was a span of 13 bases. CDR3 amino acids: CASRPGQPNQPQHF. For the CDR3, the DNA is TGTGCCAGCAGGCCAGGACAGCCAAATCAGCCCCAGCATTTT.

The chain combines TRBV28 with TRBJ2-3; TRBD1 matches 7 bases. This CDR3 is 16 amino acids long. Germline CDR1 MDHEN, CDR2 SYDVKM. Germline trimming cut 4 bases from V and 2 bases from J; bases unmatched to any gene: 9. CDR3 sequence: CASSSPGQPNTDTQYF. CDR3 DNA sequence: TGTGCCAGCAGTTCCCCGGGACAGCCCAACACAGATACGCAGTATTTT.

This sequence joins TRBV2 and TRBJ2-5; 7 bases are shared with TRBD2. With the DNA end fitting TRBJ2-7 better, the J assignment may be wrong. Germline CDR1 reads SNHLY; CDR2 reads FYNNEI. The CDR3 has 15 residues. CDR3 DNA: TGTGCCAGCAGTGAATCGGGGGGAACCCCCTACGAGCAGTACTTC. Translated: CASSESGGTPYEQYF.

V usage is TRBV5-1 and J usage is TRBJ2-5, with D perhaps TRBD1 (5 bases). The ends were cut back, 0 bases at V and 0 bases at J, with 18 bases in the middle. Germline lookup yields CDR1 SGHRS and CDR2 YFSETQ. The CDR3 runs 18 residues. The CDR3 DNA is TGCGCCAGCAGCTTGGCTCGACAGTCTCAGTCCTACCAAGAGACCCAGTACTTC. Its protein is CASSLARQSQSYQETQYF.

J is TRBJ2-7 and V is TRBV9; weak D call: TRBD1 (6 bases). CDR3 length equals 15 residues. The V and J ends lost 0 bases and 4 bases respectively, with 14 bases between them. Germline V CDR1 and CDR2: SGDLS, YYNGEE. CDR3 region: CASSVAWDNGYEQYF. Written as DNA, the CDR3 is TGTGCCAGCAGCGTAGCCTGGGACAATGGATACGAGCAGTACTTC.

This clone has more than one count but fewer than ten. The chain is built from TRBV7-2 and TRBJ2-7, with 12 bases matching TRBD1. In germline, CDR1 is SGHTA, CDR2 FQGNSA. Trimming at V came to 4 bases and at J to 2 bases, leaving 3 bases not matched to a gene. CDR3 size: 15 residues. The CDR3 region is CASSWDRGPTYEQYF. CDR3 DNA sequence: TGTGCCAGCAGCTGGGACAGGGGGCCAACCTACGAGCAGTACTTC. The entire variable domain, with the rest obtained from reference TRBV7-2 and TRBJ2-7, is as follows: GAGVSQSPSNKVTEKGKDVELRCDPISGHTALYWYRQSLGQGLEFLIYFQGNSAPDKSGLPSDRFSAERTGGSVSTLTIQRTQQEDSAVYLCASSWDRGPTYEQYFGPGTRLTVT.

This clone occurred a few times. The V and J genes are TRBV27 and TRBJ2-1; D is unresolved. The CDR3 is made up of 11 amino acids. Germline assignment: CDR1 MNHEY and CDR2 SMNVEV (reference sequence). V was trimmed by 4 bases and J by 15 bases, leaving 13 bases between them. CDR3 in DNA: TGTGCCAGCAGTTCCTCTTTTATTTGGTTCTTC. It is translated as CASSSSFIWFF.

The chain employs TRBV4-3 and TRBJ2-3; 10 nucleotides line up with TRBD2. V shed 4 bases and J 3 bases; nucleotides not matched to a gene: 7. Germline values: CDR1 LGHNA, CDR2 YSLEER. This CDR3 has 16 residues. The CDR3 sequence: CASSLERGGPTDTQYF. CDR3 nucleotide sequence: TGCGCCAGCAGCCTCGAGCGGGGGGGCCCGACAGATACGCAGTATTTT.

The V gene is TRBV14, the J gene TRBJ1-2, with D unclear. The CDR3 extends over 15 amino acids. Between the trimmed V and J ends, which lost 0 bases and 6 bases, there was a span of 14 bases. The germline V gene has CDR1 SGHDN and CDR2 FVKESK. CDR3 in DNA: TGTGCCAGCAGCCAAGATTGGGTACAAGGAGATGGCTACACCTTC. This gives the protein CASSQDWVQGDGYTF. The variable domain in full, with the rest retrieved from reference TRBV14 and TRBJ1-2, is EAGVTQFPSHSVIEKGQTVTLRCDPISGHDNLYWYRRVMGKEIKFLLHFVKESKQDESGMPNNRFLAERTGGTYSTLKVQPAELEDSGVYFCASSQDWVQGDGYTFGSGTRLTVV.

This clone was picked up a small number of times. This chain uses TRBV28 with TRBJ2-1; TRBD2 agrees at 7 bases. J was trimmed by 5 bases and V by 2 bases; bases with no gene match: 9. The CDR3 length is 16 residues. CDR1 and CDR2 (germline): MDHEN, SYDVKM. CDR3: CASSLIRASGDNEQFF. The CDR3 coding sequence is TGTGCCAGCAGTTTAATTCGGGCTAGCGGCGACAATGAGCAGTTCTTC.

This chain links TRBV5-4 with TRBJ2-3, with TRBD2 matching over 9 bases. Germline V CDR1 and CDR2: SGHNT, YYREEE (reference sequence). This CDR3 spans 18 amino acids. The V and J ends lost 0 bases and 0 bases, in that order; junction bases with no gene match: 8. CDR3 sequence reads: CASSLDVLAGPSTDTQYF. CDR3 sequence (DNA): TGTGCCAGCAGCTTGGACGTCCTAGCGGGGCCTAGCACAGATACGCAGTATTTT.

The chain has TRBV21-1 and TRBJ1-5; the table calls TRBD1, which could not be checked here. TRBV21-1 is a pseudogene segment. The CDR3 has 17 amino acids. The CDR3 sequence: CASSKDNLGRANQPQHF. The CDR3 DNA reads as TGTGCCAGCAGCAAGGATAACTTGGGCAGGGCGAATCAGCCCCAGCATTTT.

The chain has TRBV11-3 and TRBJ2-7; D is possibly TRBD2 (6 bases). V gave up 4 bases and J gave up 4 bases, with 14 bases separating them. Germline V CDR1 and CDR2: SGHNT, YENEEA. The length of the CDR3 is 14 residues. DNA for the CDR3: TGTGCCAGCAGCTCCGGGGGAGTCGGTTACGAGCAGTACTTC. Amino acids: CASSSGGVGYEQYF.

CDR3 residues: CASSLVPGGPTDTQYF. Here the CDR3 DNA reads TGTGCCAGCAGCTTAGTACCGGGAGGGCCCACAGATACGCAGTATTTT. The genes are TRBV11-2 and TRBJ2-3, with 8 bases that match TRBD2. The germline V gene encodes CDR1 SGHAT and CDR2 FQNNGV. This CDR3 is built from 16 residues. The V and J ends lost 1 base and 2 bases, in that order; junction bases with no gene match: 5.

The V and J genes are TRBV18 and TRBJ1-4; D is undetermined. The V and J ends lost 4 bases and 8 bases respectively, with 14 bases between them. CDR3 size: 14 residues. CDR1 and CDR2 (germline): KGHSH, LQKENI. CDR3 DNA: TGTGCCAGCTCACGTGGACTGGGAGGCGAAAAACTGTTTTTT. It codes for CASSRGLGGEKLFF.

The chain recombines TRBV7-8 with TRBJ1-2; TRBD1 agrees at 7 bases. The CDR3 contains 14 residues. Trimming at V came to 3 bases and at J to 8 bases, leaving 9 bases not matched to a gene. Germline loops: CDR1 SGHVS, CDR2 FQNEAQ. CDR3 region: CASSFLQGTGGYTF. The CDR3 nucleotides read TGTGCCAGCAGCTTTTTACAGGGGACCGGAGGCTACACCTTC.

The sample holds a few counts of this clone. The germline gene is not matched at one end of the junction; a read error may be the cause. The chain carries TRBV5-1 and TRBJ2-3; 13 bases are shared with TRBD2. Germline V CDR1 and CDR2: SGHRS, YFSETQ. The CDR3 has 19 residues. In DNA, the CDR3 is TGCGCCAGCAGCTTGAGGGGACTAGCGGGGTTAGGTGGCACAGATACGCGGTATTTT. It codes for CASSLRGLAGLGGTDTRYF.

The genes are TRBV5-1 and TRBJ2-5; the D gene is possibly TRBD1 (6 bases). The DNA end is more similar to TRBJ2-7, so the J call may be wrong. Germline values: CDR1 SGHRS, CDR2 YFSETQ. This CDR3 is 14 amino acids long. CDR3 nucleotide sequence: TGCGCCAGCAGCCCTCGACAGGACTCCTACGAGCAGTACTTC. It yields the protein CASSPRQDSYEQYF.

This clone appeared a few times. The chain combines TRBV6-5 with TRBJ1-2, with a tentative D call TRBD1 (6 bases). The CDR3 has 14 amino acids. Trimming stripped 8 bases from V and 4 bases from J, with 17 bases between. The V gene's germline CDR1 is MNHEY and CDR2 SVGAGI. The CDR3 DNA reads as TGTGCCAGCCGCACAGGGACACTCACCTATGGCTACACCTTC. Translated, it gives CASRTGTLTYGYTF.

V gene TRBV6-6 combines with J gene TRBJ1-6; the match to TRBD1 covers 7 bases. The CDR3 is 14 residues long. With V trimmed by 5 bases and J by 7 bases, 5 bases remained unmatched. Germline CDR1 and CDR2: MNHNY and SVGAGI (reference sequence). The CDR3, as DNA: TGTGCCAGCAGTCAACCGGGACAGAATTCACCCCTCCACTTT. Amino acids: CASSQPGQNSPLHF.

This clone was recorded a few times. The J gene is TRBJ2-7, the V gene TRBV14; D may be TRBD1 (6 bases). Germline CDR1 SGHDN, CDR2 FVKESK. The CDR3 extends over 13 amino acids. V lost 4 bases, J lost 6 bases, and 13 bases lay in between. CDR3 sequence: CASSPTGFGEQYF. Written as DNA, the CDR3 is TGTGCCAGCAGCCCTACAGGGTTCGGCGAGCAGTACTTC. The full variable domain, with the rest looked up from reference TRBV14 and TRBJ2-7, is EAGVTQFPSHSVIEKGQTVTLRCDPISGHDNLYWYRRVMGKEIKFLLHFVKESKQDESGMPNNRFLAERTGGTYSTLKVQPAELEDSGVYFCASSPTGFGEQYFGPGTRLTVT.

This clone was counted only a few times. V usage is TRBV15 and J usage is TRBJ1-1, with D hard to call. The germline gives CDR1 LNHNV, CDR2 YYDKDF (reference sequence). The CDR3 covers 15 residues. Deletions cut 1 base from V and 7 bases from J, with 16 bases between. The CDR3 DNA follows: TGTGCCACCAGCAGAGGCCCCCCCGAGAGAATTGAAGCTTTCTTT. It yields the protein CATSRGPPERIEAFF.

The CDR3 here is CASSLKTSGGRLTDTQYF. In DNA form, the CDR3 reads TGTGCCAGCAGCTTGAAGACTAGCGGGGGCCGCCTCACAGATACGCAGTATTTT. The chain carries TRBV5-4 and TRBJ2-3; 12 bases line up with TRBD2. CDR1 and CDR2 (germline): SGHNT, YYREEE (reference sequence). V was pared by 1 base and J by 2 bases, with 8 bases of the junction left unmatched. There are 18 residues in the CDR3.

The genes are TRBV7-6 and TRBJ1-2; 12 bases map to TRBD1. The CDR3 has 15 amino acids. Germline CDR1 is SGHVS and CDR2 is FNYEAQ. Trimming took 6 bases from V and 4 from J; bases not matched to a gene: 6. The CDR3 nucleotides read TGTGCCAGCAGTTCCCCGGGACAGGGGGCCTATGGCTACACCTTC. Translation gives CASSSPGQGAYGYTF. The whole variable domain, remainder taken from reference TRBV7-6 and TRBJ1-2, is GAGVSQSPRYKVTKRGQDVALRCDPISGHVSLYWYRQALGQGPEFLTYFNYEAQQDKSGLPNDRFSAERPEGSISTLTIQRTEQRDSAMYRCASSSPGQGAYGYTFGSGTRLTVV.

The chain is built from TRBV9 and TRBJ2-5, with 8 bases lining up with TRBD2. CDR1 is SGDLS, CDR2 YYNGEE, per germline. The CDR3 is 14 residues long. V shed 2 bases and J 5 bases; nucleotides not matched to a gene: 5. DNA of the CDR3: TGTGCCAGCAGCGTTTTAGGCGGGGGGGAGACCCAGTACTTC. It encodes CASSVLGGGETQYF.

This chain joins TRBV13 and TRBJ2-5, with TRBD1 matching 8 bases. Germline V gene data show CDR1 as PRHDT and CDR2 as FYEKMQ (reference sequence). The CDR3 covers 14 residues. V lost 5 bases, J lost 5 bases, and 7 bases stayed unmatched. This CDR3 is CASSLYGQGETQYF. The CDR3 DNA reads TGTGCCAGCAGCCTATACGGACAGGGTGAGACCCAGTACTTC. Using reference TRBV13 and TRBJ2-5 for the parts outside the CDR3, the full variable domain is AAGVIQSPRHLIKEKRETATLKCYPIPRHDTVYWYQQGPGQDPQFLISFYEKMQSDKGSIPDRFSAQQFSDYHSELNMSSLELGDSALYFCASSLYGQGETQYFGPGTRLLVL.

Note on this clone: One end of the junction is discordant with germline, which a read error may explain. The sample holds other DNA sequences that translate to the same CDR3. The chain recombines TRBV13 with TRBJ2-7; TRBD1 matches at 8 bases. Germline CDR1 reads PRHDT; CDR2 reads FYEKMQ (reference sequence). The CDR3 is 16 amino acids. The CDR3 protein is CASSRNRDRTYYEQYF. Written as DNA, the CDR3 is TGCGCCAGCAGCCGGAACCGGGACAGGACTTACTACGAGCAGTACTTC.